This T cell receptor (beta chain) was recovered during a study of T cells in Graves' hyperthyroidism and ophthalmopathy. The study excluded patients with uncontrolled infection, other autoimmune disease, pregnancy or lactation. Clinical symptoms, serum thyroxine, TRAb, thyroid ultrasound and orbital computed tomography informed diagnoses. The PBMCs studied were ones that came from roughly 9.1 ml fresh peripheral blood. There are 15 residues in the CDR3. V shed 3 bases, J shed 6 bases, and the junction held 9 bases outside the gene matches. Per the germline V gene, CDR1 is KGHSH and CDR2 is LQKENI. RNA transcripts gave rise to amplified TCR beta CDR3 regions. The study used the HTBI primer set for a first-round RT-PCR of the TCR CDR3. Using its own MiXCR run on the multiplex PCR reads, TCRdb lists one record per CDR3 protein. The table has some 580,000 distinct CDR3 sequences, about 16% seen once; the top ten hold 2.5% to 4%.

The chain links TRBV18 to TRBJ2-5; 8 bases fit TRBD1. Sequenced input: blood. The sequence was obtained from a middle-aged woman with Graves' ophthalmopathy. For the CDR3, the DNA is TGTGCCAGCTCACCTCCAGGACAGGGAGGAAAGACCCAGTACTTC. This encodes CASSPPGQGGKTQYF.